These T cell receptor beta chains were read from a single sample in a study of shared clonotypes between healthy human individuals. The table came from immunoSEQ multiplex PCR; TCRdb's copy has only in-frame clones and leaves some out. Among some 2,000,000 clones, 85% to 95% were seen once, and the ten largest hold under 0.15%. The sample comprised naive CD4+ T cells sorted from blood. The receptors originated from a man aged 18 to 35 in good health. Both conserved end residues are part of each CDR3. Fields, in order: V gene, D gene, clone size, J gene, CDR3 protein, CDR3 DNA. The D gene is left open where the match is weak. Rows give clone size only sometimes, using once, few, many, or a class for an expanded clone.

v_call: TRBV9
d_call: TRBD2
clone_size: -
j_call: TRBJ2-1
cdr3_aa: CASSVEAGGTYNEQFF
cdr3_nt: TGTGCCAGCAGCGTAGAAGCGGGAGGCACCTACAATGAGCAGTTCTTC

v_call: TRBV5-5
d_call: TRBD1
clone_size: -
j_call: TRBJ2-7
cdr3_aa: CASSTGTGSEVNYEQYF
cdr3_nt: TGTGCCAGCAGCACGGGGACAGGGTCCGAGGTGAACTACGAGCAGTACTTC

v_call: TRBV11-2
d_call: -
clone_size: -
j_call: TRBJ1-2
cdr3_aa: CASSFTGIAGYTF
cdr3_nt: TGTGCCAGCAGCTTCACAGGGATTGCCGGCTACACCTTC

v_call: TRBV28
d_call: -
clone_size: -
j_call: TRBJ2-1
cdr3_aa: CASSKAGDVVDEQFF
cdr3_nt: TGTGCCAGCAGTAAGGCAGGGGATGTAGTGGACGAGCAGTTCTTC

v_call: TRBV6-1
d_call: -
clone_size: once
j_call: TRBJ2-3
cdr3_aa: CASSELAPTDTQYF
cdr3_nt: TGTGCCAGCAGTGAACTAGCCCCCACAGATACGCAGTATTTT

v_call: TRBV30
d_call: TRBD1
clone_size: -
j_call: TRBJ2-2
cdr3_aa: CAWGLQGSVTGELFF
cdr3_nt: TGTGCCTGGGGCTTACAGGGGTCAGTCACCGGGGAGCTGTTTTTT

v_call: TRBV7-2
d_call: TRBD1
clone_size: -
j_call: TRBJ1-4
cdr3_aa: CASSLGTGEKLFF
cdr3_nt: TGTGCCAGCAGCTTAGGGACAGGGGAAAAACTGTTTTTT

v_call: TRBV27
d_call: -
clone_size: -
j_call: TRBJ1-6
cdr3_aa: CASSFMQGGNSPLHF
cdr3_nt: TGTGCCAGCAGTTTCATGCAGGGAGGTAATTCACCCCTCCACTTT

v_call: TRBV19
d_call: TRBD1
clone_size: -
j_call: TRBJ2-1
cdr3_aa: CASSPPSGTGGDEQFF
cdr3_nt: TGTGCCAGTAGTCCCCCCTCCGGGACAGGGGGCGATGAGCAGTTCTTC

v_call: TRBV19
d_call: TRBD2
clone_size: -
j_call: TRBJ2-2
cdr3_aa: CASTPGGGYTGELFF
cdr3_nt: TGTGCCAGTACCCCGGGAGGGGGGTACACCGGGGAGCTGTTTTTT

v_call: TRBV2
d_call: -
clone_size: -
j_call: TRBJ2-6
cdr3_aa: CASESSGANVLTF
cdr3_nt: TGTGCCAGCGAAAGCTCTGGGGCCAACGTCCTGACTTTC

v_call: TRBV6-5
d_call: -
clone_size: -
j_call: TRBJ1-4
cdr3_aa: CATRRGEKLFF
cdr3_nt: TGTGCCACCCGAAGGGGTGAAAAACTGTTTTTT

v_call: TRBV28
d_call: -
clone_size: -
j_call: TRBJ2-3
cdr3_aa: CASTSEPADTQYF
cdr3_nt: TGTGCCAGCACCTCCGAGCCAGCAGATACGCAGTATTTT

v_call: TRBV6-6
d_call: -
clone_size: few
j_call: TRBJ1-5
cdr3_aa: CASSSYSNQPQHF
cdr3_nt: TGTGCCAGCAGTTCGTATAGCAATCAGCCCCAGCATTTT

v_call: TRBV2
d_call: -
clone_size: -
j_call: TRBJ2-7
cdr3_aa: CASSEQGQSYEQYF
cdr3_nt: TGTGCCAGCAGTGAACAGGGACAATCCTACGAGCAGTACTTC

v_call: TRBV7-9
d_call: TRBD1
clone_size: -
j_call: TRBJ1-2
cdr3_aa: CASSPLTGFYGYTF
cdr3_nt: TGTGCCAGCAGCCCCCTGACAGGGTTCTATGGCTACACCTTC

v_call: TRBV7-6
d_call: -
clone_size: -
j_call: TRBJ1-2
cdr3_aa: CASSSLRGGYTF
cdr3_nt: TGTGCCAGCAGCTCACTCAGGGGAGGCTACACCTTC

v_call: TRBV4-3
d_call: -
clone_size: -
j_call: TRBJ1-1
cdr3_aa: CASSQDGGQTQAFF
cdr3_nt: TGCGCCAGCAGCCAAGATGGCGGGCAGACGCAAGCTTTCTTT

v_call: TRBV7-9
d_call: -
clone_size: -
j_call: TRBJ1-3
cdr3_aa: CASSLAWAGRSSGNTIYF
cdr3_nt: TGTGCCAGCAGCTTAGCGTGGGCAGGGCGAAGCTCTGGAAACACCATATATTTT

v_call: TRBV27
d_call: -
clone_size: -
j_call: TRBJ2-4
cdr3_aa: CASSPWGEGMSKNIQYF
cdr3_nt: TGTGCCAGCAGTCCTTGGGGGGAAGGGATGTCCAAAAACATTCAGTACTTC

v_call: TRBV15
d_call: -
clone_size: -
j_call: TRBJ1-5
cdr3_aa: CATSRPGGQPQHF
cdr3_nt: TGTGCCACCAGCAGACCCGGGGGCCAGCCCCAGCATTTT

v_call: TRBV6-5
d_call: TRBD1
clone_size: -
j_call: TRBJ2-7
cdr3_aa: CASSSPGQGDYEQYF
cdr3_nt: TGTGCCAGCAGTTCTCCGGGACAGGGGGACTACGAGCAGTACTTC

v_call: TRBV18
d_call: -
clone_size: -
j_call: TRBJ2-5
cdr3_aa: CASSSGSQETQYF
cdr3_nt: TGTGCCAGCTCATCCGGATCCCAAGAGACCCAGTACTTC

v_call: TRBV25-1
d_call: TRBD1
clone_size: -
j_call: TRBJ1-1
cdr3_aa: CASSSTGTAINEAFF
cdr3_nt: TGTGCCAGCAGTTCAACCGGGACAGCAATTAATGAAGCTTTCTTT

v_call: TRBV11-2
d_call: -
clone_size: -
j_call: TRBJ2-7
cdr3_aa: CASSLDQKVSSYEQYF
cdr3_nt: TGTGCCAGCAGCTTAGATCAAAAGGTCTCCTCCTACGAGCAGTACTTC

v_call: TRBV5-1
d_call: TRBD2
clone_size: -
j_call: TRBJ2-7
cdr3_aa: CASSLLAGEQYF
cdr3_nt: TGCGCCAGCAGCTTACTAGCGGGGGAGCAGTACTTC

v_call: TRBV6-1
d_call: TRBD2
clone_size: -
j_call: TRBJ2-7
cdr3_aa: CASTRSGGGPYEQYF
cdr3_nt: TGTGCCAGCACCCGGTCGGGGGGTGGCCCCTACGAGCAGTACTTC

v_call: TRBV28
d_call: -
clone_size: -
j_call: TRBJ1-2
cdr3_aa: CASRTGAEGYTF
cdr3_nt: TGTGCCAGCAGGACGGGGGCTGAAGGCTACACCTTC

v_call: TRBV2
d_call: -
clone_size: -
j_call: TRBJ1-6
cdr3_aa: CASRVRGGNSPLHF
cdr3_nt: TGTGCCAGCAGAGTAAGGGGCGGGAATTCACCCCTCCACTTT

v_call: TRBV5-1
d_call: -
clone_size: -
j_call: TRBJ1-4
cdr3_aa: CASSWAPDREKLFF
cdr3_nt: TGCGCCAGCAGCTGGGCCCCGGACAGAGAAAAACTGTTTTTT

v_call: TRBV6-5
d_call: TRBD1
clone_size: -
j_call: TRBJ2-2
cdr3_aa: CASSSRQGNTGELFF
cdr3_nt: TGTGCCAGCAGTTCGCGACAGGGGAACACCGGGGAGCTGTTTTTT

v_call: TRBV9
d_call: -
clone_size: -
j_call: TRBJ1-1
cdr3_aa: CASSVVGGPPTEAFF
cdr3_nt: TGTGCCAGCAGCGTAGTAGGGGGGCCTCCGACTGAAGCTTTCTTT

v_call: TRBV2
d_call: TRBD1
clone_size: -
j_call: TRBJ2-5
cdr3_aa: CASRRTGHQETQYF
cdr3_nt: TGTGCCAGCAGGAGGACAGGGCACCAAGAGACCCAGTACTTC

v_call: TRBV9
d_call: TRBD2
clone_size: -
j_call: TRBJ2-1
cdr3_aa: CASSVDPGTSSNEQFF
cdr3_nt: TGTGCCAGCAGCGTCGACCCCGGGACTAGTAGCAATGAGCAGTTCTTC

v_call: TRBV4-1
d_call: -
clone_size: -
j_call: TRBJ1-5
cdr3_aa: CASSQEFLSNQPQHF
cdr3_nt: TGCGCCAGCAGCCAAGAATTCCTTAGCAATCAGCCCCAGCATTTT

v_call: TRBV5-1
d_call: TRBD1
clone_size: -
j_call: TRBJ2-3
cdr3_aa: CASSVRQGAGTDTQYF
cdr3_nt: TGCGCCAGCAGCGTTAGACAGGGGGCGGGCACAGATACGCAGTATTTT

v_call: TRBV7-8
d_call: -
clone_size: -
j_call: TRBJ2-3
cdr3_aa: CASSFIQGSTDTQYF
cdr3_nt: TGTGCCAGCAGCTTTATTCAGGGGAGCACAGATACGCAGTATTTT

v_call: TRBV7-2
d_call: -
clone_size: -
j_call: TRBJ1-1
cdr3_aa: CASSPPGRDAFF
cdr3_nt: TGTGCCAGCAGCCCCCCCGGGAGGGACGCTTTCTTT

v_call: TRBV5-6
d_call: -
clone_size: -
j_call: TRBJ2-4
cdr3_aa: CASSLGRGPGLAKNIQYF
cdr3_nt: TGTGCCAGCAGCTTAGGAAGGGGACCTGGTTTAGCCAAAAACATTCAGTACTTC

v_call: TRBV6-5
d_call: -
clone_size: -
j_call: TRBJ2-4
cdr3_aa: CASSYSTGAGENIQYF
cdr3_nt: TGTGCCAGCAGTTACTCGACAGGGGCGGGGGAAAACATTCAGTACTTC

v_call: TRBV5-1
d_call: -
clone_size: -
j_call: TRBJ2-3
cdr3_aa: CASSFRGTATDTQYF
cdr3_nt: TGCGCCAGCAGCTTCCGGGGGACCGCCACAGATACGCAGTATTTT

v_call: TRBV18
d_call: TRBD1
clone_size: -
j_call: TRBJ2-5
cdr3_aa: CASSPPGQPQETQYF
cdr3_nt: TGTGCCAGCTCACCACCGGGACAGCCCCAAGAGACCCAGTACTTC

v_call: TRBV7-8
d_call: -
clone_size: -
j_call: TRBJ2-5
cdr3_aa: CASSLSAGGLEETQYF
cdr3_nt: TGTGCCAGCAGCTTAAGTGCCGGGGGGCTGGAAGAGACCCAGTACTTC

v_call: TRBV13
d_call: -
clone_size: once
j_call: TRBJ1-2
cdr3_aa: CASSLTGARANYGYTF
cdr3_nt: TGTGCCAGCAGCTTAACGGGGGCACGGGCTAACTATGGCTACACCTTC

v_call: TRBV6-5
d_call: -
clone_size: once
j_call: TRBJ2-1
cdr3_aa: CASSDGQNNEQFF
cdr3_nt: TGTGCCAGCAGTGACGGACAGAACAATGAGCAGTTCTTC

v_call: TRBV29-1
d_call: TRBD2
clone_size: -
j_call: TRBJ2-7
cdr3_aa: CSAASGTSYEQYF
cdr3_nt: TGCAGCGCAGCTAGCGGGACTTCGTACGAGCAGTACTTC

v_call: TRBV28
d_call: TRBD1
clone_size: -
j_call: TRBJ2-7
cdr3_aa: CASLGTGFSYEQYF
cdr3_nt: TGTGCCAGCCTCGGGACAGGGTTCTCCTACGAGCAGTACTTC

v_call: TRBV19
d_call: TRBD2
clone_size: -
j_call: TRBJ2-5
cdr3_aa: CASSLRLAGGGETQYF
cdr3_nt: TGTGCCAGTAGTCTTCGACTAGCGGGAGGAGGGGAGACCCAGTACTTC

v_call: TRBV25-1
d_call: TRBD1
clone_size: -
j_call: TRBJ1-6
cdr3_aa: CASSEDRGLSSPLHF
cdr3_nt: TGTGCCAGCAGTGAGGACAGGGGGCTTAGTTCACCCCTCCACTTT

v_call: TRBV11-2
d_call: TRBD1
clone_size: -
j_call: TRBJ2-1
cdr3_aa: CASSLYQDREDEQFF
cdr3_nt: TGTGCCAGCAGCTTATACCAGGACAGGGAGGATGAGCAGTTCTTC

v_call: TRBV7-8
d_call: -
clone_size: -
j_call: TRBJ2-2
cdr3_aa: CASTNNPRSTGELFF
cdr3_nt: TGTGCCAGCACCAATAACCCCCGGAGCACCGGGGAGCTGTTTTTT

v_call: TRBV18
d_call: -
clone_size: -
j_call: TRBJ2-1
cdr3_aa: CASSGARDSNEQFF
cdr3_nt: TGTGCCAGCTCAGGGGCTAGGGATTCAAATGAGCAGTTCTTC

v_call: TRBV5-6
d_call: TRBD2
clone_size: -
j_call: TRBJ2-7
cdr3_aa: CASSTLAGATYEQYF
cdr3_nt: TGTGCCAGCAGCACTCTAGCGGGAGCCACCTACGAGCAGTACTTC

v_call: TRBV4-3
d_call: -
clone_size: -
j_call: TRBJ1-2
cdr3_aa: CASSQEIQGTGGYTF
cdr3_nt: TGCGCCAGCAGCCAAGAAATACAGGGAACAGGGGGCTACACCTTC

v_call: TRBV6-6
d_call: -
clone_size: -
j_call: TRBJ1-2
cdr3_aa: CASSSPVGADGYTF
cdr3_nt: TGTGCCAGCAGTTCCCCCGTGGGGGCAGATGGCTACACCTTC

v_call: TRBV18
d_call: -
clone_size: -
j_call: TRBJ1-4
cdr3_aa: CASSRGIATNEKLFF
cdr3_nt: TGTGCCAGCTCACGTGGGATTGCAACTAATGAAAAACTGTTTTTT

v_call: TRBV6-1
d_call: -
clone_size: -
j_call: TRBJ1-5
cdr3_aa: CASISHSNQPQHF
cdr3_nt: TGTGCCAGCATTTCCCATAGCAATCAGCCCCAGCATTTT